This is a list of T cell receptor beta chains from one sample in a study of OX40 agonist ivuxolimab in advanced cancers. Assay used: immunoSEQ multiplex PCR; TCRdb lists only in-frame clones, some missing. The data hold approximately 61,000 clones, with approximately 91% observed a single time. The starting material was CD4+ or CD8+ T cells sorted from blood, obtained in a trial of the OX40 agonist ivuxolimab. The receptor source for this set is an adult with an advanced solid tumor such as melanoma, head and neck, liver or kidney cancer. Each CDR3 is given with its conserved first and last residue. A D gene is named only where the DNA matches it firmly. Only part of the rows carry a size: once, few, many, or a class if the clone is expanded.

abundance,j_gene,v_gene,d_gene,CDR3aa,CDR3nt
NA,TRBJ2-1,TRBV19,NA,CASSKGPAGSNEQFF,TGTGCCAGTAGTAAAGGCCCGGCGGGGTCGAATGAGCAGTTCTTC
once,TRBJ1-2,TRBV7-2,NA,CASSLDPLYGYTF,TGTGCCAGCAGCTTAGACCCCCTCTATGGCTACACCTTC
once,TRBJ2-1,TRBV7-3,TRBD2,CASSLQRGGLYEQFF,TGTGCCAGCAGCTTACAGCGGGGGGGCCTCTATGAGCAGTTCTTC
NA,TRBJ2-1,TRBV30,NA,CAWSAGTQQFF,TGTGCCTGGAGTGCGGGGACTCAGCAGTTCTTC
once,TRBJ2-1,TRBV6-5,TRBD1,CASSSGTGLNNEQFF,TGTGCCAGCAGTTCCGGGACAGGACTTAACAATGAGCAGTTCTTC
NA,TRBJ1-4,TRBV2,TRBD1,CASRLTGGNEKLFF,TGTGCCAGCAGGTTGACAGGGGGTAATGAAAAACTGTTTTTT
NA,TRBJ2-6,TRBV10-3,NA,CAIASEAGANVLTF,TGTGCCATAGCCTCTGAGGCTGGGGCCAACGTCCTGACTTTC
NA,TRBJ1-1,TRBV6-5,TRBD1,CASSYWDGTANTEAFF,TGTGCCAGCAGTTACTGGGATGGGACAGCGAACACTGAAGCTTTCTTT
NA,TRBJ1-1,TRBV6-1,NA,CAISQQEGNTEAFF,TGTGCCATCAGCCAACAGGAAGGGAACACTGAAGCTTTCTTT
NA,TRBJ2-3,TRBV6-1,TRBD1,CASREDRGTDTQYF,TGTGCCAGCAGGGAAGACAGGGGTACCGATACGCAGTATTTT
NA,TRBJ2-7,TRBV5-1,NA,CASSLDGSSDYEQYF,TGCGCCAGCAGCTTGGACGGGAGTAGCGATTACGAGCAGTACTTC
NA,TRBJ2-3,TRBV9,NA,CASSGGRKTDTQYF,TGTGCCAGCAGCGGGGGCAGAAAAACAGATACGCAGTATTTT
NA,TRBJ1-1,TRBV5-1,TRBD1,CASSDGQGGTEAFF,TGCGCCAGCAGCGACGGACAGGGCGGAACTGAAGCTTTCTTT
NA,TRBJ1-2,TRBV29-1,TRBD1,CSVGGQGESAGYTF,TGCAGCGTTGGAGGACAGGGGGAATCGGCTGGCTACACCTTC
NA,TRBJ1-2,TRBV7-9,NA,CASSLWDYGYTF,TGTGCCAGCAGCCTCTGGGACTATGGCTACACCTTC
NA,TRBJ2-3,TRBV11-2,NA,CASSQRGAFTDTQYF,TGTGCCAGCAGCCAACGGGGGGCTTTCACAGATACGCAGTATTTT
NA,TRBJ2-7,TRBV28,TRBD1,CASSNSIQGVSGEQYF,TGTGCCAGCAGTAACAGTATACAGGGGGTAAGCGGCGAGCAGTACTTC
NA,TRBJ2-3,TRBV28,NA,CASSLFTGDADTQYF,TGTGCCAGCAGTCTCTTTACCGGAGACGCAGATACGCAGTATTTT
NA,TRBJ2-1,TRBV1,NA,CTSSLRRNEQFF,TGCACCAGCAGCCTTCGACGTAATGAGCAGTTCTTC
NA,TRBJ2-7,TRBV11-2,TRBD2,CASSVRTSGNYEQYF,TGTGCCAGCAGCGTCCGGACTAGCGGGAACTACGAGCAGTACTTC
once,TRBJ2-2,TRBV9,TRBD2,CASSVASGGAPGELFF,TGTGCCAGCAGCGTAGCTAGCGGGGGGGCCCCCGGGGAGCTGTTTTTT
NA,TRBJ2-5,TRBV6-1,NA,CASRWLETQYF,TGTGCCAGCAGGTGGTTGGAGACCCAGTACTTC
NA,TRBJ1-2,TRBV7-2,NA,CASSLQTGYGYTF,TGTGCCAGCAGCTTACAAACAGGCTATGGCTACACCTTC
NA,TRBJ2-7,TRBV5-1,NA,CASRMGGTVTYEQYF,TGCGCCAGCCGGATGGGCGGGACGGTCACCTACGAGCAGTACTTC
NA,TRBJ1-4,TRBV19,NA,CASSPAGRGSTNEKLFF,TGTGCCAGTAGTCCGGCAGGGAGAGGATCAACTAATGAAAAACTGTTTTTT
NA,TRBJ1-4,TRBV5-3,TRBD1,CARSLPKPGQGSNEKLFF,TGTGCCAGAAGCCTACCGAAACCGGGACAGGGGTCTAATGAAAAACTGTTTTTT
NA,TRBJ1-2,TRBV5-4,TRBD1,CASSRMGQGPYGYTF,TGTGCCAGCAGCCGAATGGGACAGGGGCCCTATGGCTACACCTTC
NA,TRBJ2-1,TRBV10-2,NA,CASSRSNEQFF,TGCGCCAGCAGCAGGTCCAATGAGCAGTTCTTC
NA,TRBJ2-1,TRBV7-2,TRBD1,CASSPGQGSVNEQFF,TGTGCCAGCAGCCCAGGACAGGGAAGTGTGAATGAGCAGTTCTTC
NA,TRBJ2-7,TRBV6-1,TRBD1,CASSRDRGYEQYF,TGTGCCAGCAGCCGGGACAGGGGATACGAGCAGTACTTC
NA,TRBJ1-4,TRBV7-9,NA,CASRTSATNEKLFF,TGTGCCAGCAGGACATCCGCAACTAATGAAAAACTGTTTTTT
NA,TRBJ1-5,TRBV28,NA,CASLDRWDQPQHF,TGTGCCAGCCTTGACAGGTGGGACCAGCCCCAGCATTTT
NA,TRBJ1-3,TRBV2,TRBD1,CASSAQTGPGNTIYF,TGTGCCAGCAGTGCACAGACAGGGCCTGGAAACACCATATATTTT
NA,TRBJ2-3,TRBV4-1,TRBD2,CASSLAGGRTDTQYF,TGCGCCAGCAGCCTAGCGGGGGGCCGCACAGATACGCAGTATTTT
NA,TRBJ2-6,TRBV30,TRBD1,CAWSVRTGGAGTNVLTF,TGTGCCTGGAGTGTACGGACAGGGGGCGCCGGGACCAACGTCCTGACTTTC
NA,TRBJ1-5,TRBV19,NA,CASSILGRNSNQPQHF,TGTGCCAGTAGTATATTGGGGCGGAATAGCAATCAGCCCCAGCATTTT
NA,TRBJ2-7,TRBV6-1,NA,CASSELREDYEQYF,TGTGCCAGCAGTGAACTCAGAGAGGACTACGAGCAGTACTTC
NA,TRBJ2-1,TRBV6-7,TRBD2,CASSYRGTSPHNEQFF,TGTGCCAGCAGTTATCGCGGGACTAGTCCCCACAATGAGCAGTTCTTC
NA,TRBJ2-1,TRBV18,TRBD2,CASSPYHGGASNEQFF,TGTGCCAGCTCACCATACCACGGGGGGGCTTCTAATGAGCAGTTCTTC
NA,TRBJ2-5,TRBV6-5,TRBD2,CASRGGSFSETQYF,TGTGCCAGCAGGGGGGGGTCGTTCTCAGAGACCCAGTACTTC
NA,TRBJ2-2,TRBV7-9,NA,CASSLAGGSGELFF,TGTGCCAGCAGCTTAGCGGGGGGCTCCGGGGAGCTGTTTTTT